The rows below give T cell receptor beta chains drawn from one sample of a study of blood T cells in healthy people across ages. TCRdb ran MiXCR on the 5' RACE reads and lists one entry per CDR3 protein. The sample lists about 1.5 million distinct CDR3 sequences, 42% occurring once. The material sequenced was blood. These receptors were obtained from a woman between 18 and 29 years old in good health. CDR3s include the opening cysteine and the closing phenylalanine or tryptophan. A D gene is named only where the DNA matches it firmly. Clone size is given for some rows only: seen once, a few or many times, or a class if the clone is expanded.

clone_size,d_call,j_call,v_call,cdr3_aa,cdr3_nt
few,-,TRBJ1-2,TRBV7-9,CASSLAQNPYGYTF,TGTGCCAGCAGCTTAGCGCAGAACCCTTATGGCTACACCTTC
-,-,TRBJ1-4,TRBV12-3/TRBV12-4,CASSGRQNEKLFF,TGTGCCAGCAGTGGCCGACAGAATGAAAAACTGTTTTTT
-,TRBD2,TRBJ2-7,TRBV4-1,CASSPTLAGGYEQYF,TGCGCCAGCAGCCCGACTCTAGCGGGAGGTTACGAGCAGTACTTC
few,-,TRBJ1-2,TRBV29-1,CSVPRPGGGYGYTF,TGCAGCGTGCCCCGCCCGGGGGGAGGCTATGGCTACACCTTC
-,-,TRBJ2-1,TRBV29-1,CSVVSSAGEQFF,TGCAGCGTTGTCTCCTCCGCGGGTGAGCAGTTCTTC
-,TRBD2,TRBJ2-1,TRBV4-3,CASSQEISGRNNEQFF,TGCGCCAGCAGCCAAGAAATTAGCGGGAGGAACAATGAGCAGTTCTTC
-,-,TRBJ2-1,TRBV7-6,CASSLGSGPNYNEQFF,TGTGCCAGCAGCTTGGGCAGCGGGCCAAACTACAATGAGCAGTTCTTC
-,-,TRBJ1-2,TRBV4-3,CASSQDQAGFYGYTF,TGCGCCAGCAGCCAAGATCAGGCAGGGTTCTATGGCTACACCTTC
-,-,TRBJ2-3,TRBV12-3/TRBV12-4,CASSARRSTDTQYF,TGTGCCAGCAGTGCCAGGCGTAGCACAGATACGCAGTATTTT
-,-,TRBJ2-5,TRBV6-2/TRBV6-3,CASSSRGGASETQYF,TGTGCCAGCAGCTCCCGAGGGGGGGCATCAGAGACCCAGTACTTC
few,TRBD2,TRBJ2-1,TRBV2,CASNIAGGYNEQFF,TGTGCCAGCAATATAGCGGGGGGCTACAATGAGCAGTTCTTC
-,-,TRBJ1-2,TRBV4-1,CASSQFGQTLGNGYTF,TGCGCCAGCAGCCAATTTGGACAGACCCTGGGGAATGGCTACACCTTC
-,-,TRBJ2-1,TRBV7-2,CASSLISAGNEQFF,TGTGCCAGCAGCTTGATATCCGCTGGCAATGAGCAGTTCTTC
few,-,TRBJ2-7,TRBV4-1,CASSQDLDTFYEQYF,TGCGCCAGCAGCCAAGATCTAGACACCTTCTACGAGCAGTACTTC
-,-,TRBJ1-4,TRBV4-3,CASSQVGGRIEKLFF,TGCGCCAGCAGCCAAGTCGGGGGCAGGATAGAAAAACTGTTTTTT
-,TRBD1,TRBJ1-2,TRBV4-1,CASSQTRGLSYGYTF,TGCGCCAGCAGCCAGACCAGGGGGCTATCCTATGGCTACACCTTC
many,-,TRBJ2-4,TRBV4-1,CASSQVLGSPTVGDIQYF,TGCGCCAGCAGCCAAGTCCTAGGGTCCCCCACAGTGGGAGACATTCAGTACTTC
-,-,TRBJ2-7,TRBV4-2,CASSPLGGYNEQYF,TGTGCCAGCAGCCCCCTTGGCGGTTACAATGAGCAGTACTTC
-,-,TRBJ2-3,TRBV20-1,CSALFPPITSTDTQYF,TGCAGTGCTCTCTTTCCTCCTATAACTAGCACAGATACGCAGTATTTT
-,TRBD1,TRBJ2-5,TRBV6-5,CASSLRGNHNEQYF,TGTGCCAGCAGCCTCAGGGGGAATCACAATGAGCAGTACTTC
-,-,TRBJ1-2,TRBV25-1,CANSPTGRDVGYGYTF,TGTGCCAACTCCCCCACCGGACGGGATGTAGGCTATGGCTACACCTTC
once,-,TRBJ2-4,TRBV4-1,CASSVRDTVAKNIQYF,TGCGCCAGCAGCGTCCGGGACACCGTAGCCAAAAACATTCAGTACTTC
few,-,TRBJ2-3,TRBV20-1,CSARRRTPDTQYF,TGCAGTGCTAGACGGAGGACCCCAGATACGCAGTATTTT
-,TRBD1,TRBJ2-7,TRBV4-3,CTSSPRTGVYEQYF,TGCACCAGCAGCCCACGGACAGGAGTCTACGAGCAGTACTTC
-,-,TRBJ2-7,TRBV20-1,CSARGQGRSYEQYF,TGCAGTGCTAGAGGGCAGGGGAGGTCCTACGAGCAGTACTTC
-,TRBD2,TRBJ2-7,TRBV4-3,CASSQSGGAEYEQYF,TGCGCCAGCAGCCAGAGCGGGGGGGCGGAATACGAGCAGTACTTC
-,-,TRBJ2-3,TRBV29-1,CSSRGPSTDTQYF,TGCAGCTCGAGAGGACCGAGCACAGATACGCAGTATTTT
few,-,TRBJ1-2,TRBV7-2,CASSLRSGNTGGYTF,TGTGCCAGCAGCTTGCGGTCGGGCAACACGGGTGGCTACACCTTC
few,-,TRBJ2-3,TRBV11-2,CASSDFLIQQAGFSTDTQYF,TGTGCCAGCAGCGATTTTCTAATACAACAGGCCGGCTTTAGCACAGATACGCAGTATTTT
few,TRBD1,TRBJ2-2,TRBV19,CASSGGQGAGTGELFF,TGTGCCAGTAGTGGCGGACAGGGGGCTGGAACCGGGGAGCTGTTTTTT
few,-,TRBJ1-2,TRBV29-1,CSVFGTDLYYGYTF,TGCAGCGTTTTCGGGACGGATCTATACTATGGCTACACCTTC
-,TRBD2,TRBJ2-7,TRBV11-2,CASSQSTLLAGVYNEQYF,TGTGCCAGCAGCCAATCCACACTCCTAGCGGGGGTTTACAATGAGCAGTACTTC
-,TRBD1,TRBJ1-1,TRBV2,CASSEAGQGLTEAFF,TGTGCCAGCAGTGAAGCGGGACAGGGGCTGACTGAAGCTTTCTTT
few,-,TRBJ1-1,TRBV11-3,CAFDGMGCSGTEAFF,TGTGCCTTCGACGGGATGGGTTGTTCGGGCACTGAAGCTTTCTTT
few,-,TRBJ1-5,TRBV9,CASSVDRSGQPQHF,TGTGCCAGCAGCGTAGACAGGTCAGGTCAGCCCCAGCATTTT
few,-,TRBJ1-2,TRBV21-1,CASSTTSPNREDGYTF,TGTGCCAGCAGCACTACCTCGCCTAACAGGGAGGATGGCTACACCTTC
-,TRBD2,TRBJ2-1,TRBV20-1,CRAAGTSNEQFF,TGCAGGGCCGCCGGGACTAGCAATGAGCAGTTCTTC